The 7 T cell receptor beta chains presented below share a single source sample, sequenced in a study of blood T cells in healthy people across ages. Through a sample-barcoded 5' primer and a J-beta primer mix, a second PCR was run for roughly 6 to 11 cycles. TCRdb re-called the 5' RACE reads through MiXCR, storing one row per CDR3 protein. Altogether about 1.8 million distinct CDR3 sequences are present, around half being singletons, with the ten largest covering over 2%. The material sequenced was blood. These receptors came from a middle-aged woman in good health.

This clonotype was picked up a small number of times. The chain uses TRBV12-3 or TRBV12-4 and TRBJ2-1; TRBD2 matches 12 bases. CDR3 length: 16 residues. V trimming: 5 bases; J trimming: 7 bases; junction bases outside the gene matches: 9. As DNA, the CDR3 is TGTGCCAGCAGTCCCCCTGGACTAGCGGGGAGGAATGAGCAGTTCTTC. Amino acids: CASSPPGLAGRNEQFF.

This chain links TRBV29-1 with TRBJ2-7; a possible D gene is TRBD2 (6 bases). The CDR3 spans 14 residues. Trimming removed 6 bases at V and 0 bases at J, with 15 bases between. The germline V gene has CDR1 SQVTM and CDR2 ANQGSEA. Here the CDR3 reads CSVEGGSASYEQYF. CDR3 bases: TGCAGCGTGGAGGGAGGATCTGCCTCCTACGAGCAGTACTTC.

V and J are TRBV5-1 and TRBJ2-7; 7 nucleotides agree with TRBD2. This CDR3 spans 15 amino acids. The junction had 6 bases not matched to a gene; V was cut back by 3 bases and J by 0 bases. Per the germline V gene, CDR1 is SGHRS and CDR2 is YFSETQ. This chain's CDR3 is CASSSGLVLSYEQYF. CDR3 nucleotide sequence: TGCGCCAGCAGCTCCGGACTAGTCCTCTCCTACGAGCAGTACTTC. The full variable domain, rest sourced from reference TRBV5-1 and TRBJ2-7, is KAGVTQTPRYLIKTRGQQVTLSCSPISGHRSVSWYQQTPGQGLQFLFEYFSETQRNKGNFPGRFSGRQFSNSRSEMNVSTLELGDSALYLCASSSGLVLSYEQYFGPGTRLTVT.

The table lists this clonotype with a few counts. This sequence joins TRBV27 and TRBJ2-1; 7 bases are shared with TRBD2. The V gene's germline CDR1 is MNHEY and CDR2 SMNVEV (reference sequence). V shed 6 bases and J 4 bases; nucleotides not matched to a gene: 9. The CDR3 runs to 15 residues. The CDR3 spells CASSWEAGVYNEQFF. CDR3 coding DNA: TGTGCCAGCAGCTGGGAGGCGGGGGTGTACAATGAGCAGTTCTTC.

The rearrangement joins TRBV30 to TRBJ1-5, with D possibly being TRBD1 (6 bases). Germline CDR1 GTSNPN, CDR2 SVGIG (reference sequence). The CDR3 runs to 20 residues. Between the trimmed V and J ends, which lost 0 bases and 4 bases, there was a span of 28 bases. DNA of the CDR3: TGTGCCTGGAGTGTACTGATGATGAGACTCGGGACACAACATAATCAGCCCCAGCATTTT. Amino acid sequence: CAWSVLMMRLGTQHNQPQHF.

The J gene is TRBJ2-7, the V gene TRBV19, with TRBD2 matching 10 bases. The trim removed 5 bases at V and 2 bases at J, leaving 6 bases unmatched. The CDR3 has 15 amino acids. CDR1 LNHDA and CDR2 SQIVND come from the germline V gene (reference sequence). The CDR3: CASSGQRGGPYEQYF. The CDR3 DNA follows: TGTGCCAGTAGTGGACAGCGGGGGGGCCCCTACGAGCAGTACTTC.

The chain uses TRBV9 and TRBJ2-7; 7 bases map to TRBD2. CDR1 SGDLS and CDR2 YYNGEE come from the germline V gene. V shed 0 bases, J shed 8 bases, and the junction held 8 bases outside the gene matches. The CDR3 is made up of 14 amino acids. Here the CDR3 reads CASSVDGRGGKQYF. The CDR3 nucleotides read TGTGCCAGCAGCGTAGATGGTCGCGGGGGAAAGCAGTACTTC.